This T cell receptor (beta chain) was profiled in a study of T cells in women clearing cervical HPV infection. Study-level background: With HLA typing for only a few women, HLA confounding remains possible.

Comment on this clone: The read stops 3 residues short of the end of the CDR3; the missing end is completed from the germline J gene.

From germline, CDR1 is SSHAT and CDR2 FNYEAQ (reference sequence). This CDR3 has 16 residues. Cervical HPV DNA detected by MY09/MY11 PCR, typed by dot-blot. Sequenced by immunoSEQ multiplex PCR; TCRdb stores in-frame clones only, minus some. The listing contains around 21,000 clones. The rearrangement uses TRBV7-7 and TRBJ2-2; a weak D match, TRBD1 (5 bases). Sequencing input: blood buffy coat. This TCR came from a woman between 18 and 75 years old with a cervical HPV16 infection that either progressed to CIN3+ or cleared (not recorded which). The DNA read from the CDR3 is TGTGCCAGCAGAACGGCGAGAAGGGGCCATAATGAAAAG. Translated: CASRTARRGHNEK. The entire CDR3 protein reads CASRTARRGHNEKLFF.